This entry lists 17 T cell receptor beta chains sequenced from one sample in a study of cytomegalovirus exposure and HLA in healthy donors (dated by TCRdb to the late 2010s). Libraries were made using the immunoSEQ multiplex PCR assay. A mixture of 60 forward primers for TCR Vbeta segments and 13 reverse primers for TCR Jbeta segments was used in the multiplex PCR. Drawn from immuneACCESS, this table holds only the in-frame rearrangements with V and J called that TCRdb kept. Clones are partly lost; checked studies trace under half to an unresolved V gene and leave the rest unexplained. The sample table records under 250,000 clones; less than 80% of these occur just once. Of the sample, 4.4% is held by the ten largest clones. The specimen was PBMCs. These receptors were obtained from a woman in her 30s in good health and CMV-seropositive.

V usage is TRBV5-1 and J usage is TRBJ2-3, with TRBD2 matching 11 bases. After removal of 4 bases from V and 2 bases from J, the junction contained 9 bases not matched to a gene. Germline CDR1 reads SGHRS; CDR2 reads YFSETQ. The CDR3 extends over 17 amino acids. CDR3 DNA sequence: TGCGCCAGCAGCCTGAATAGCGGGGGGGCCTACACAGATACGCAGTATTTT. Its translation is CASSLNSGGAYTDTQYF.

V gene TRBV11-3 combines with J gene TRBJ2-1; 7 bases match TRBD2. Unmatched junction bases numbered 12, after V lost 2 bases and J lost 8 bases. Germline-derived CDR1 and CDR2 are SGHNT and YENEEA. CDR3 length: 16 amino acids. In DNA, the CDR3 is TGTGCCAGCAGCTTAATCTTTACGGCGGGAGACGATGAGCAGTTCTTC. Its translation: CASSLIFTAGDDEQFF.

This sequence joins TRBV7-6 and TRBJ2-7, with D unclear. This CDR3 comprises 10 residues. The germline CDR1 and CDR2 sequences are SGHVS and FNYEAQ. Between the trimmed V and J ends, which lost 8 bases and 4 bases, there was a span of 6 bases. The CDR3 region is CASGLYEQYF. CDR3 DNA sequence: TGTGCCAGCGGCCTTTACGAGCAGTACTTC.

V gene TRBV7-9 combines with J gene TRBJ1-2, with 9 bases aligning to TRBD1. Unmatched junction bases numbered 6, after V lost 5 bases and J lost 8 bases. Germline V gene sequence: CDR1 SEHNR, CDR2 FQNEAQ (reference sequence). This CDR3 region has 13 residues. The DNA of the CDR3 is TGTGCCAGCAGCCCGGACAGGGGACGGGGCTACACCTTC. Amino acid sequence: CASSPDRGRGYTF.

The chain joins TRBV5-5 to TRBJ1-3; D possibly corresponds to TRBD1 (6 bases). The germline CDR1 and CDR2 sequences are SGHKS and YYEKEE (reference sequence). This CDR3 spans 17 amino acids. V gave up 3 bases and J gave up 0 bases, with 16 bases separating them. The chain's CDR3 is CASSSLTGSFSGNTIYF. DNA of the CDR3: TGTGCCAGCAGCTCCTTGACAGGAAGCTTCTCTGGAAACACCATATATTTT.

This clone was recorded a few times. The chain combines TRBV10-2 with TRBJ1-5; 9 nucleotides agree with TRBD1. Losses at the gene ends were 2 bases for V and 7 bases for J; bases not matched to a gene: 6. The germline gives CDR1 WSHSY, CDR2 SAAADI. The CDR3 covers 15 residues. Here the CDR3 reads CASSEAGQGEQPQHF. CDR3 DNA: TGCGCCAGCAGTGAGGCGGGACAGGGCGAACAGCCCCAGCATTTT.

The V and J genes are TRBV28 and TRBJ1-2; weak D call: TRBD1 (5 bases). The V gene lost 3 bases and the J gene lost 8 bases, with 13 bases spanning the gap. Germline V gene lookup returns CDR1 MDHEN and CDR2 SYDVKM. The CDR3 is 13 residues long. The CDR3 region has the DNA TGTGCCAGCAGTTTCTCGGGGGTGGGGGGCTACACCTTC. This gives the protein CASSFSGVGGYTF.

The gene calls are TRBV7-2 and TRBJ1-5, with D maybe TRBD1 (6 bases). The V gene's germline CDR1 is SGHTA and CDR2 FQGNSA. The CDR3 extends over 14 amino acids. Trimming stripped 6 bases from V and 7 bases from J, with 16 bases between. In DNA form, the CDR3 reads TGTGCCAGCAGTACTACAGGGAGATGGCAGCCCCAGCATTTT. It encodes CASSTTGRWQPQHF.

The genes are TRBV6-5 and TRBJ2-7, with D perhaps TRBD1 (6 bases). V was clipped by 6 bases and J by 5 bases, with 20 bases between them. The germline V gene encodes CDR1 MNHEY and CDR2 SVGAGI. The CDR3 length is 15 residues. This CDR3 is CASSFYRALWNEQYF. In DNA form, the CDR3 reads TGTGCCAGCAGCTTTTACAGGGCCTTGTGGAACGAGCAGTACTTC.

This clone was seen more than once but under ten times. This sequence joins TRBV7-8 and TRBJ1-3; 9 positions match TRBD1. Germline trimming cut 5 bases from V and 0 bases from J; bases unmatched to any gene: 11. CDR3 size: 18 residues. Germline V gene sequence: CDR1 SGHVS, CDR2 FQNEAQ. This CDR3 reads CASSPNRPGQGSGNTIYF. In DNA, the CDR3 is TGTGCCAGCAGCCCCAATCGTCCGGGACAGGGCTCTGGAAACACCATATATTTT.

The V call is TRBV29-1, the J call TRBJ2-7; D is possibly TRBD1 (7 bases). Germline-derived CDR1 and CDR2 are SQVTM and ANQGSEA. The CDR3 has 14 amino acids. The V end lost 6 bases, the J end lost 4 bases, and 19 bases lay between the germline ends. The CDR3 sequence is CSVPGGRGVYEQYF. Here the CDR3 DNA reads TGCAGCGTACCAGGGGGGCGAGGGGTTTACGAGCAGTACTTC.

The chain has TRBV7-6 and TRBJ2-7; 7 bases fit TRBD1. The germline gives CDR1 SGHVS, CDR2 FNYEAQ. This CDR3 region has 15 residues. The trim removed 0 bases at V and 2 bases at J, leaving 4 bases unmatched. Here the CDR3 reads CASSLAMGQTYEQYF. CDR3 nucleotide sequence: TGTGCCAGCAGCTTAGCCATGGGACAGACCTACGAGCAGTACTTC.

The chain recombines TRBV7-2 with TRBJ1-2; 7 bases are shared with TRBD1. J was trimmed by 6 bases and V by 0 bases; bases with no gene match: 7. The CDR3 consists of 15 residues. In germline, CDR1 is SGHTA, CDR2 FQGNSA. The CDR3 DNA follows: TGTGCCAGCAGCTTAGCGCTTATCAGGGGGAATGGCTACACCTTC. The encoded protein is CASSLALIRGNGYTF.

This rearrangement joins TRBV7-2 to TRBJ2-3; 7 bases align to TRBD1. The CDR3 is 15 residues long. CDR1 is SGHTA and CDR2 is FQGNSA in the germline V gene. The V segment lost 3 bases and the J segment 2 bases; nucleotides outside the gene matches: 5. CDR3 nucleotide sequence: TGTGCCAGCAGCTTTCGACAGGGAACCACAGATACGCAGTATTTT. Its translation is CASSFRQGTTDTQYF.

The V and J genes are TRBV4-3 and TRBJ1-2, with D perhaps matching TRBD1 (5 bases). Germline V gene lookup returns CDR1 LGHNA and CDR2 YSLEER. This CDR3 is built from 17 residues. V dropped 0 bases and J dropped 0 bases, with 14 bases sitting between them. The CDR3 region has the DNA TGCGCCAGCAGCCAAGACCCGACGGGGGTGGCTAACTATGGCTACACCTTC. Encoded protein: CASSQDPTGVANYGYTF.

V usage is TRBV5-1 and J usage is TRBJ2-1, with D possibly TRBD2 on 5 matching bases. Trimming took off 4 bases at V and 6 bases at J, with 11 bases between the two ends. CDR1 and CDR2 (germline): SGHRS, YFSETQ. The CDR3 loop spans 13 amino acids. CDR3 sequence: CASSLDYSNEQFF. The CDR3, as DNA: TGCGCCAGCAGCCTTGACTACAGCAATGAGCAGTTCTTC.

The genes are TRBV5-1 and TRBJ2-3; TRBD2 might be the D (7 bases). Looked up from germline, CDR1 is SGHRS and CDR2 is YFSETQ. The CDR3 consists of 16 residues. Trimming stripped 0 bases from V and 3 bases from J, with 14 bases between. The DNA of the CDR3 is TGCGCCAGCAGCTTGGCCCGAGGGGGGGGAACAGATACGCAGTATTTT. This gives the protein CASSLARGGGTDTQYF. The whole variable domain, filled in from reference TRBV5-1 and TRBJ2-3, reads KAGVTQTPRYLIKTRGQQVTLSCSPISGHRSVSWYQQTPGQGLQFLFEYFSETQRNKGNFPGRFSGRQFSNSRSEMNVSTLELGDSALYLCASSLARGGGTDTQYFGPGTRLTVL.